The 18 T cell receptor beta chains below all came from one sample that was sequenced in a study of blood T cell repertoires in COVID-19. The protocol was immunoSEQ multiplex PCR, while the TCRdb copy is restricted to in-frame clones and leaves out a portion. The sample records tens of thousands of clones, nearly 90% being singletons. The sequencing sample was made of peripheral blood. The receptors stem from a man aged 55 to 70 with acute or convalescent COVID-19.

The chain employs TRBV7-9 and TRBJ2-3; 9 bases line up with TRBD1. The J segment lost 6 bases and the V segment lost 5 bases, leaving 15 bases of the junction unmatched. The germline CDR1 and CDR2 sequences are SEHNR and FQNEAQ (reference sequence). The CDR3 is 17 amino acids. This CDR3 is CASSAYLGTGTTDTQYF. The CDR3 region has the DNA TGTGCCAGCAGCGCATATCTCGGGACAGGGACCACGGATACGCAGTATTTT.

The V gene is TRBV6-1, the J gene TRBJ1-1; D unresolved. CDR3 length: 13 amino acids. V lost 1 base to trimming and J lost 1 base, with 4 bases between them. Germline lookup yields CDR1 MNHNS and CDR2 SASEGT. The CDR3 protein is CASSEGRNTEAFF. DNA for the CDR3: TGTGCCAGCAGTGAAGGGAGGAACACTGAAGCTTTCTTT.

The V call is TRBV9, the J call TRBJ1-2, with 10 bases identical to TRBD1. Germline CDR1 SGDLS, CDR2 YYNGEE. The trim removed 0 bases at V and 3 bases at J, leaving 5 bases unmatched. CDR3 length: 16 residues. The CDR3 loop reads CASSVGAGTGDYGYTF. The CDR3 region has the DNA TGTGCCAGCAGCGTAGGTGCCGGGACAGGGGACTATGGCTACACCTTC.

The chain employs TRBV7-2 and TRBJ2-1; 8 nucleotides match TRBD2. Germline loops: CDR1 SGHTA, CDR2 FQGNSA. Trimming at V came to 5 bases and at J to 8 bases, leaving 8 bases not matched to a gene. The CDR3 sequence is 14 residues long. The CDR3: CASSPGLAGDEQFF. As DNA, the CDR3 is TGTGCCAGCAGCCCCGGACTAGCAGGAGATGAGCAGTTCTTC.

CDR3 DNA: TGCAGCGCTAAGAGCGGACAGGGGAACTATGGCTACACCTTC. It yields the protein CSAKSGQGNYGYTF. The rearrangement uses TRBV29-1 and TRBJ1-2, with 9 bases that match TRBD1. J gave up 2 bases and V 7 bases, and 8 bases lay outside the gene matches. This CDR3 comprises 14 residues. The germline V gene encodes CDR1 SQVTM and CDR2 ANQGSEA.

This chain uses TRBV7-3 with TRBJ1-1; D ambiguous. CDR1 is SGHTA and CDR2 is FQGTGA in the germline V gene. Trimming shortened V by 10 bases and J by 11 bases, and 26 bases separated the two germline ends. The CDR3 is made up of 14 amino acids. The chain's CDR3 is CATGCLPTIIGAFF. The CDR3 bases are TGTGCCACCGGGTGCCTTCCGACCATCATCGGGGCTTTCTTT.

V gene TRBV19 combines with J gene TRBJ2-7; a weak D match, TRBD2 (5 bases). Germline V gene data show CDR1 as LNHDA and CDR2 as SQIVND (reference sequence). This CDR3 contains 13 residues. V shed 3 bases and J shed 3 bases, with 9 bases lying between them. The CDR3 protein is CASSMSGDYEQYF. In DNA, the CDR3 is TGTGCCAGTAGTATGAGCGGTGACTACGAGCAGTACTTC. Full variable domain (outside the CDR3, taken from reference TRBV19 and TRBJ2-7): DGGITQSPKYLFRKEGQNVTLSCEQNLNHDAMYWYRQDPGQGLRLIYYSQIVNDFQKGDIAEGYSVSREKKESFPLTVTSAQKNPTAFYLCASSMSGDYEQYFGPGTRLTVT.

The genes are TRBV10-3 and TRBJ1-2, with TRBD1 matching 9 bases. The CDR3 sequence is 14 residues long. The V segment lost 6 bases and the J segment 5 bases; nucleotides outside the gene matches: 7. The V gene's germline CDR1 is ENHRY and CDR2 SYGVKD. The chain's CDR3 is CAIREGTGQYGYTF. In DNA, the CDR3 is TGTGCCATCAGGGAAGGGACAGGGCAATATGGCTACACCTTC.

V and J are TRBV10-3 and TRBJ2-5; TRBD2 is a possible D gene (6 bases). Germline V gives CDR1 ENHRY, CDR2 SYGVKD. Trimming removed 4 bases at V and 2 bases at J, with 11 bases between. CDR3 size: 14 residues. The CDR3 region has the DNA TGTGCCATCAGTGTACGGGGGAATCAAGAGACCCAGTACTTC. Translating it yields CAISVRGNQETQYF.

This clone was counted a few times. The genes are TRBV9 and TRBJ2-2; no clear D. The germline V gene encodes CDR1 SGDLS and CDR2 YYNGEE. Trimming cost V 6 bases and J 1 base, with 10 bases left between them. The CDR3 runs 14 residues. The CDR3 nucleotides are TGTGCCAGCACCATAACGGGGAACACCGGGGAGCTGTTTTTT. Protein sequence: CASTITGNTGELFF.

The V and J genes are TRBV13 and TRBJ2-1; TRBD2 might be the D (5 bases). With 2 bases removed from V and 4 bases from J, the gap between germline ends came to 9 bases. The CDR3 loop spans 14 amino acids. CDR1 is PRHDT, CDR2 FYEKMQ, per germline (reference sequence). The CDR3 bases are TGTGCCAGCAGCTTAATACGGGGTTACAATGAGCAGTTCTTC. This codes for CASSLIRGYNEQFF.

This chain links TRBV30 with TRBJ2-1, with D unclear. CDR3 size: 14 residues. Germline V gene lookup returns CDR1 GTSNPN and CDR2 SVGIG (reference sequence). Trimming left V 3 bases short and J 11 bases short, with 20 bases between. CDR3 region: CAWSLGAAGGQQFF. The CDR3 nucleotides read TGTGCCTGGAGCCTCGGTGCGGCCGGCGGCCAGCAGTTCTTC.

The chain uses TRBV7-8 and TRBJ1-5; the D is unclear. The CDR3 contains 14 residues. Germline V gene lookup returns CDR1 SGHVS and CDR2 FQNEAQ. Trimming shortened V by 4 bases and J by 1 base, and 8 bases separated the two germline ends. The chain's CDR3 is CASSSTASNQPQHF. In DNA form, the CDR3 reads TGTGCCAGCAGCTCCACAGCCAGCAATCAGCCCCAGCATTTT.

The rearrangement joins TRBV5-6 to TRBJ1-1; possibly TRBD1 for D (5 bases). Germline CDR1 reads SGHDT; CDR2 reads YYEEEE. This CDR3 has 13 amino acids. V was pared by 0 bases and J by 3 bases, with 6 bases between. This CDR3 reads CASSLGQYTEAFF. The CDR3, as DNA: TGTGCCAGCAGCTTGGGACAGTACACTGAAGCTTTCTTT.

The CDR3 region is CAWDSTGDNQPQHF. CDR3 nucleotide sequence: TGTGCCTGGGACTCGACAGGAGACAATCAGCCCCAGCATTTT. This chain connects TRBV30 to TRBJ1-5; TRBD1 might be the D (6 bases). There are 14 residues in the CDR3. Germline loops: CDR1 GTSNPN, CDR2 SVGIG (reference sequence). V was shortened by 5 bases and J by 3 bases, with 14 bases between the two germline ends.

The chain joins TRBV18 to TRBJ1-1; 8 bases are shared with TRBD1. Trimming cost V 3 bases and J 6 bases; bases outside gene matches: 6. This CDR3 has 14 residues. Germline-derived CDR1 and CDR2 are KGHSH and LQKENI. The CDR3 region is CASSPGQANAEAFF. CDR3 DNA: TGTGCCAGCTCACCGGGACAGGCCAACGCTGAAGCTTTCTTT.

The chain has TRBV29-1 and TRBJ2-1; D is ambiguous. Germline values: CDR1 SQVTM, CDR2 ANQGSEA. The CDR3 spans 12 residues. V dropped 6 bases and J dropped 6 bases, with 12 bases sitting between them. CDR3 coding DNA: TGCAGCGTAGCGCCCCGAAGCAATGAGCAGTTCTTC. Its protein is CSVAPRSNEQFF.

This chain links TRBV23-1 with TRBJ2-7; D call uncertain. TRBV23-1 is identified as an open reading frame with a role that is uncertain. This CDR3 comprises 16 residues. With 3 bases removed from V and 3 bases from J, the gap between germline ends came to 18 bases. Here the CDR3 reads CASSHLTPGLYYEQYF. The CDR3 DNA reads as TGCGCCAGCAGTCACCTTACCCCCGGTCTCTACTACGAGCAGTACTTC.